The source of this T cell receptor beta chain is a study of blood T cell repertoires in COVID-19 (dated by TCRdb to 2020 to 2022). Background for the entire study: Samples from collaborators originated in the United States, Italy and Spain and spanned both the acute and convalescent phases of COVID-19. The material from the prospective study consisted of cDNA or gDNA derived from T cells, B-cell-depleted T cells, or PBMCs. Deeply sampled blood TCRbeta repertoires from subjects exposed to, actively infected with, or recovered from COVID-19 were included in the dataset. The repertoires were made available in a free public database intended to serve as a resource for research on the immune response to SARS-CoV-2. Samples came from the ongoing ImmuneRACE study (first 160 participants) plus 1,254 subjects from 6 global collaborators. The sample metadata nearly always contained a de-identified subject ID, COVID-19 status, age in years and sex. HLA class I and class II types, where available, came from metadata supplied by the sample provider rather than from assay-based typing.

The paper as a whole reports these results and caveats: The amount of clinical and demographic metadata varied by source and participant and was provided uncurated.

TCRbeta CDR3 regions were amplified from genomic DNA using the immunoSEQ Assay, a bias-controlled multiplex PCR. The paper's processing steps were these. The number of nucleated cells in each sample was estimated by amplification of reference gene primers within the assay. To quantify the absolute abundance of each unique TCRbeta CDR3 rearrangement, sequence reads were collapsed and filtered. Productive Simpson clonality was computed per sample as the square root of Simpson's diversity index over productive rearrangements. Imported from immuneACCESS, the table was reduced by TCRdb to in-frame sequences with V and J called. These copies leave out some clones; in studies compared against another copy, an unresolved V gene accounts for under half, and the cause of the remainder is not known. That table supplies the V and J calls and clone size; D and trimming were determined from the DNA. Recorded for this sample are tens of thousands of clones; about 86% of them occurred a single time. Clones ranked in the top ten supply about 20% of the sample.

This clone was counted only a few times. What antigen it recognizes has not been identified. One base away there is no much larger clone; base qualities are not given. The collaborating institutions used their own protocols to collect whole blood in K2EDTA tubes. For TCRbeta analysis, collaborators shipped samples in one of three forms: frozen whole blood, isolated PBMCs, or DNA extracted from either of those sample types. The sequenced sample consisted of peripheral blood. This clonotype originated in an elderly woman in a cohort sampled during active or convalescent COVID-19.

The DNA sequence reads TGTGCCAGCAGCTTTAGGACAGATAATTCACCCCTCCACTTT. It codes for CASSFRTDNSPLHF. The sequence joins TRBV7-9 to TRBJ1-6; D gene: possibly TRBD1, on 6 matching bases. The germline V gene (reference sequence) gives CDR1 as SEHNR and CDR2 as FQNEAQ. V and J are truncated by 3 bases and 5 bases respectively, leaving an intervening sequence of 8 bases. Including the terminal cysteine and phenylalanine, the CDR3 comprises 14 residues. Here the CDR3 DNA is all that survives: 42 bases in frame from base 1. With the portions outside the CDR3 filled from the reference TRBV7-9 and TRBJ1-6 genes, the complete variable region becomes DTGVSQNPRHKITKRGQNVTFRCDPISEHNRLYWYRQTLGQGPEFLTYFQNEAQLEKSRLLSDRFSAERPKGSFSTLEIQRTEQGDSAMYLCASSFRTDNSPLHFGNGTRLTVT.